The 31 T cell receptor beta chains below all came from one sample that was sequenced in a study of OX40 agonist ivuxolimab in advanced cancers. Profiled with immunoSEQ multiplex PCR; TCRdb holds only in-frame clones, not every one. The sample carries over 90,000 clones, 80% to 90% recorded once. The specimen comprised CD4+ or CD8+ T cells sorted from blood, sampled in a trial of the OX40 agonist ivuxolimab. The receptor set was obtained from an adult with an advanced solid tumor such as melanoma, head and neck, liver or kidney cancer.

The chain has TRBV19 and TRBJ1-1; unclear D gene. There are 16 residues in the CDR3. V was shortened by 2 bases and J by 3 bases, with 16 bases between the two germline ends. Germline assignment: CDR1 LNHDA and CDR2 SQIVND (reference sequence). The CDR3 coding sequence is TGTGCCAGTAGTATAAGACCTCAGGCTAGGGACACTGAAGCTTTCTTT. Protein: CASSIRPQARDTEAFF.

The chain is built from TRBV9 and TRBJ1-2, with 9 nucleotides matching TRBD1. The CDR3 is made up of 15 amino acids. J lost 1 base, V lost 4 bases, and 5 bases had no gene match. Germline loops: CDR1 SGDLS, CDR2 YYNGEE. CDR3 loop: CASSPGQGVNYGYTF. In nucleotides, the CDR3 is TGTGCCAGCAGCCCGGGACAGGGAGTTAACTATGGCTACACCTTC.

This clone showed up just once. This chain connects TRBV30 to TRBJ2-5; D is ambiguous. The V gene's germline CDR1 is GTSNPN and CDR2 SVGIG (reference sequence). The CDR3 length is 13 residues. Trimming left V 0 bases short and J 0 bases short, with 5 bases between. This CDR3 is CAWSVGYQETQYF. The DNA for the CDR3 is TGTGCCTGGAGTGTGGGATACCAAGAGACCCAGTACTTC.

DNA of the CDR3: TGTGCCAGCAGCTTAGGGGTCGCCTATGGCTACACCTTC. The encoded protein is CASSLGVAYGYTF. This chain connects TRBV11-2 to TRBJ1-2; D gene ambiguous. Germline V CDR1 and CDR2: SGHAT, FQNNGV. Trimming took 1 base from V and 4 from J, leaving 7 bases between them. The CDR3 is 13 residues long.

DNA for the CDR3: TGTGCCAGCAGCCAAGTGGCGGGAGGGAAAGAGACCCAGTACTTC. This translates into CASSQVAGGKETQYF. This chain uses TRBV4-2 with TRBJ2-5; TRBD2 aligns across 9 bases. The V segment lost 1 base and the J segment 3 bases; nucleotides outside the gene matches: 3. The CDR3 runs 15 residues. CDR1 LGHNA and CDR2 YNFKEQ come from the germline V gene.

This sequence joins TRBV5-1 and TRBJ2-6; a possible D gene is TRBD1 (6 bases). Trimming pared 4 bases from V and 0 bases from J, leaving 17 bases between. This CDR3 contains 18 residues. The germline CDR1 and CDR2 sequences are SGHRS and YFSETQ. CDR3 nucleotide sequence: TGCGCCAGCAGCACGGACAGTTTTTTTAGCTCTGGGGCCAACGTCCTGACTTTC. It translates to CASSTDSFFSSGANVLTF. The full variable domain, with the rest looked up from reference TRBV5-1 and TRBJ2-6, is KAGVTQTPRYLIKTRGQQVTLSCSPISGHRSVSWYQQTPGQGLQFLFEYFSETQRNKGNFPGRFSGRQFSNSRSEMNVSTLELGDSALYLCASSTDSFFSSGANVLTFGAGSRLTVL.

In this sample, this clone turned up once. V and J are TRBV30 and TRBJ2-7; tentatively, D is TRBD1 (6 bases). Germline loops: CDR1 GTSNPN, CDR2 SVGIG (reference sequence). Trimming shortened V by 0 bases and J by 5 bases, and 17 bases separated the two germline ends. This CDR3 has 15 residues. In nucleotides, the CDR3 is TGTGCCTGGAGTGTAGGGGGTGGTTTAAGCCACGAGCAGTACTTC. It yields the protein CAWSVGGGLSHEQYF.

This chain uses TRBV5-4 with TRBJ2-2; D gene ambiguous. Between the trimmed V and J ends, which lost 3 bases and 5 bases, there was a span of 14 bases. Per germline, CDR1 SGHNT and CDR2 YYREEE (reference sequence). The CDR3 has 15 residues. The CDR3 sequence is CASSSRSSATGELFF. CDR3 bases: TGTGCCAGCAGCTCAAGATCATCAGCAACCGGGGAGCTGTTTTTT.

This chain uses TRBV7-2 with TRBJ2-3; D possibly corresponds to TRBD2 (6 bases). This CDR3 comprises 19 residues. Germline loops: CDR1 SGHTA, CDR2 FQGNSA. Trimming took off 5 bases at V and 0 bases at J, with 24 bases between the two ends. Written as DNA, the CDR3 is TGTGCCAGCAGCCCCAGACGGGGCGGGGACCGTGCTAGCACAGATACGCAGTATTTT. It yields the protein CASSPRRGGDRASTDTQYF.

The V call is TRBV10-1, the J call TRBJ1-1, with D possibly matching TRBD1 (6 bases). The CDR3 covers 14 residues. Germline lookup yields CDR1 WNHNN and CDR2 SYGVQD (reference sequence). Trimming pared 3 bases from V and 0 bases from J, leaving 8 bases between. The CDR3: CASSDRGLNTEAFF. The CDR3 region has the DNA TGCGCCAGCAGTGACAGGGGCCTGAACACTGAAGCTTTCTTT.

This clone was detected only a few times. CDR3 loop: CASSPDRGNGYTF. Here the CDR3 DNA reads TGTGCCAGTAGTCCCGACAGGGGGAATGGCTACACCTTC. V and J are TRBV19 and TRBJ1-2; 9 bases fit TRBD1. V shed 5 bases and J 6 bases; nucleotides not matched to a gene: 4. Germline V gene sequence: CDR1 LNHDA, CDR2 SQIVND (reference sequence). The CDR3 spans 13 residues.

This clone came up once. The V call is TRBV27, the J call TRBJ1-1; weak D call: TRBD1 (6 bases). The CDR3 contains 14 residues. The germline CDR1 and CDR2 sequences are MNHEY and SMNVEV (reference sequence). Trimming left V 2 bases short and J 0 bases short, with 7 bases between. The CDR3 is CASSLTGLNTEAFF. As DNA, the CDR3 is TGTGCCAGCAGTTTAACAGGGTTGAACACTGAAGCTTTCTTT.

This clone showed up just a few times. The chain uses TRBV5-8 and TRBJ1-2; TRBD1 matches 10 bases. V was pared by 7 bases and J by 3 bases, with 6 bases of the junction left unmatched. The CDR3 length is 14 residues. The V gene's germline CDR1 is SGHTS and CDR2 YDEGEE. The CDR3: CASRQGADYYGYTF. The CDR3 DNA follows: TGTGCCAGCCGACAGGGGGCAGATTACTATGGCTACACCTTC.

This clone was seen once. The J gene is TRBJ2-1, the V gene TRBV7-8, with D perhaps given as TRBD1 or TRBD2 (5 bases each). Germline V gene lookup returns CDR1 SGHVS and CDR2 FQNEAQ. V lost 1 base to trimming and J lost 4 bases, with 23 bases between them. CDR3 length: 19 residues. The CDR3: CASSLDGAINHFKYNEQFF. CDR3 nucleotide sequence: TGTGCCAGCAGCTTAGACGGGGCTATAAATCATTTTAAGTACAATGAGCAGTTCTTC.

The V call is TRBV6-1, the J call TRBJ2-2, with 8 bases lining up with TRBD1. The V gene's germline CDR1 is MNHNS and CDR2 SASEGT. V lost 5 bases and J lost 7; bases outside the gene matches: 9. The CDR3 totals 15 residues. CDR3 DNA: TGTGCCAGCAGTTCCGTACAGGGGGTAGGCGGGGAGCTGTTTTTT. As protein: CASSSVQGVGGELFF.

The V and J genes are TRBV6-5 and TRBJ2-1; 9 positions match TRBD2. Per the germline V gene, CDR1 is MNHEY and CDR2 is SVGAGI. V shed 6 bases and J 8 bases; nucleotides not matched to a gene: 11. This CDR3 comprises 15 residues. The CDR3 DNA reads as TGTGCCAGCAGCACTTCCGGGACTAGCTCAGATGAGCAGTTCTTC. Translated, it gives CASSTSGTSSDEQFF.

This chain joins TRBV11-2 and TRBJ2-6; no reliable D call. Germline lookup yields CDR1 SGHAT and CDR2 FQNNGV. V was clipped by 5 bases and J by 0 bases, with 11 bases between them. The CDR3 is 16 amino acids. The CDR3 bases are TGTGCCAGCAGCCCCCCGACATTCTCTGGGGCCAACGTCCTGACTTTC. Encoded protein: CASSPPTFSGANVLTF.

This chain uses TRBV30 with TRBJ1-2; D not resolved. Germline CDR1 and CDR2: GTSNPN and SVGIG (reference sequence). Trimming took off 1 base at V and 0 bases at J, with 9 bases between the two ends. This CDR3 is built from 14 residues. CDR3 nucleotides: TGTGCCTGGAGTGCCCAGCTCGCTAACTATGGCTACACCTTC. Translation gives CAWSAQLANYGYTF.

The chain uses TRBV7-2 and TRBJ1-2, with 8 positions matching TRBD1. V lost 1 base to trimming and J lost 3 bases; unmatched junction nucleotides: 10. This CDR3 contains 17 residues. Per the germline V gene, CDR1 is SGHTA and CDR2 is FQGNSA. The CDR3 coding sequence is TGTGCCAGCAGCTTAGGAGGGAGACAGGGGCGCTACTATGGCTACACCTTC. This codes for CASSLGGRQGRYYGYTF.

This chain joins TRBV2 and TRBJ1-4; possible D gene TRBD1, 6 bases. The germline CDR1 and CDR2 sequences are SNHLY and FYNNEI. Trimming removed 10 bases at V and 8 bases at J, with 17 bases between. The CDR3 spans 13 residues. The CDR3 here is CATQGQIREKLFF. Written as DNA, the CDR3 is TGTGCCACTCAAGGACAGATTAGGGAAAAACTGTTTTTT.

This clone was seen a handful of times. The chain carries TRBV2 and TRBJ1-3; maybe TRBD1 (6 bases). The CDR3 is made up of 14 amino acids. Deletions cut 6 bases from V and 2 bases from J, with 11 bases between. Germline V gene sequence: CDR1 SNHLY, CDR2 FYNNEI. The CDR3 here is CASRGQAAGNTIYF. The CDR3, as DNA: TGTGCCAGCAGGGGACAAGCTGCTGGAAACACCATATATTTT.

The chain links TRBV18 to TRBJ2-5, with D maybe TRBD1 (5 bases). Germline loops: CDR1 KGHSH, CDR2 LQKENI. This CDR3 contains 13 residues. The V and J ends lost 5 bases and 1 base respectively, with 8 bases between them. The CDR3 spells CASSTTAQETQYF. The CDR3 bases are TGTGCCAGCTCAACGACAGCCCAAGAGACCCAGTACTTC.

The rearrangement uses TRBV29-1 and TRBJ1-3, with D possibly being TRBD1 (5 bases). V was shortened by 7 bases and J by 0 bases, with 7 bases between the two germline ends. The CDR3 is 12 residues long. Germline V CDR1 and CDR2: SQVTM, ANQGSEA. The CDR3 DNA reads TGCAGCGGGGGGACCTCTGGAAACACCATATATTTT. Protein sequence: CSGGTSGNTIYF. Together with reference TRBV29-1 and TRBJ1-3, the CDR3 gives the full variable domain: SAVISQKPSRDICQRGTSLTIQCQVDSQVTMMFWYRQQPGQSLTLIATANQGSEATYESGFVIDKFPISRPNLTFSTLTVSNMSPEDSSIYLCSGGTSGNTIYFGEGSWLTVV.

The CDR3 is CASSTITGAGNTIYF. In DNA form, the CDR3 reads TGTGCCAGCAGCACTATCACAGGGGCGGGAAACACCATATATTTT. The chain links TRBV9 to TRBJ1-3; 7 positions agree with TRBD1. This CDR3 spans 15 amino acids. The J segment lost 4 bases and the V segment lost 4 bases, leaving 8 bases of the junction unmatched. Germline CDR1 SGDLS, CDR2 YYNGEE.

This clone was seen once. The chain is built from TRBV11-2 and TRBJ1-1, with D uncertain. Germline V gives CDR1 SGHAT, CDR2 FQNNGV. The CDR3 is 11 amino acids. Trimming left V 5 bases short and J 2 bases short, with 3 bases between. The CDR3, as DNA: TGTGCCAGCAGCATTAACACTGAAGCTTTCTTT. The encoded protein is CASSINTEAFF.

This clone was detected only once. This sequence joins TRBV29-1 and TRBJ1-1, with D maybe TRBD1 (6 bases). Looked up from germline, CDR1 is SQVTM and CDR2 is ANQGSEA. The CDR3 runs to 12 residues. Trimming took off 7 bases at V and 11 bases at J, with 20 bases between the two ends. CDR3 region: CSARSHSTGAFF. DNA for the CDR3: TGCAGCGCCCGATCCCACTCCACAGGGGCTTTCTTT.

This chain's CDR3 is CASSMPQGNQPQHF. CDR3 DNA: TGTGCCAGTAGTATGCCCCAGGGAAATCAGCCCCAGCATTTT. The chain carries TRBV19 and TRBJ1-5, with D tentatively TRBD1 (5 bases). The V gene lost 3 bases and the J gene lost 4 bases, with 10 bases spanning the gap. This CDR3 has 14 residues. Germline assignment: CDR1 LNHDA and CDR2 SQIVND (reference sequence). The full variable domain, with the rest looked up from reference TRBV19 and TRBJ1-5, is DGGITQSPKYLFRKEGQNVTLSCEQNLNHDAMYWYRQDPGQGLRLIYYSQIVNDFQKGDIAEGYSVSREKKESFPLTVTSAQKNPTAFYLCASSMPQGNQPQHFGDGTRLSIL.

J is TRBJ1-4 and V is TRBV5-6; TRBD1 might be the D (5 bases). CDR1 is SGHDT and CDR2 is YYEEEE in the germline V gene. Trimming left V 1 base short and J 8 bases short, with 12 bases between. This CDR3 is 14 amino acids long. The CDR3 protein is CASSLSGGVEKLFF. The CDR3 nucleotides are TGTGCCAGCAGCTTGTCGGGGGGAGTCGAAAAACTGTTTTTT.

The gene calls are TRBV5-3 and TRBJ2-7, with 11 bases lining up with TRBD1. TRBV5-3 carries the ORF label, with uncertain function. Unmatched junction bases numbered 8, after V lost 5 bases and J lost 4 bases. This CDR3 has 15 residues. Here the CDR3 reads CARRFGQGAQYEQYF. The CDR3 DNA follows: TGTGCCAGAAGATTTGGACAGGGGGCGCAGTACGAGCAGTACTTC.

V is TRBV5-1 and J is TRBJ2-5; 8 bases match TRBD2. The CDR3 is made up of 14 amino acids. The junction had 9 bases not matched to a gene; V was cut back by 8 bases and J by 3 bases. CDR1 and CDR2 (germline): SGHRS, YFSETQ. The CDR3 coding sequence is TGCGCCAGTCGCCGCGGGGGGCAAGAAGAGACCCAGTACTTC. As protein: CASRRGGQEETQYF.

The chain links TRBV10-2 to TRBJ1-4, with 7 bases lining up with TRBD1. The CDR3 length is 15 residues. CDR1 and CDR2 (germline): WSHSY, SAAADI. After removal of 5 bases from V and 7 bases from J, the junction contained 10 bases not matched to a gene. The CDR3 here is CASSPTGMAAEKLFF. Here the CDR3 DNA reads TGCGCCAGCAGTCCGACAGGGATGGCAGCTGAAAAACTGTTTTTT.